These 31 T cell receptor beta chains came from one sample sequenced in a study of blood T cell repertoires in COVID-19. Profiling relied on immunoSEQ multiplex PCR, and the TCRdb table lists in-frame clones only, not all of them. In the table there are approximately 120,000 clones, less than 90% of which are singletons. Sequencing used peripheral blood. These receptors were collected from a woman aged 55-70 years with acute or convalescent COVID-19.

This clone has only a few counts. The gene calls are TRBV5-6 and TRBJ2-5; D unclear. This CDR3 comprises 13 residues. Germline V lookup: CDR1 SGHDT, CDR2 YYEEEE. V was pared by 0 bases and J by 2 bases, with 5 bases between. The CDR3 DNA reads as TGTGCCAGCAGCTTGGGACTTCAAGAGACCCAGTACTTC. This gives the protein CASSLGLQETQYF. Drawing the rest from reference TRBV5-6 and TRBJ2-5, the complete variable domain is DAGVTQSPTHLIKTRGQQVTLRCSPKSGHDTVSWYQQALGQGPQFIFQYYEEEERQRGNFPDRFSGHQFPNYSSELNVNALLLGDSALYLCASSLGLQETQYFGPGTRLLVL.

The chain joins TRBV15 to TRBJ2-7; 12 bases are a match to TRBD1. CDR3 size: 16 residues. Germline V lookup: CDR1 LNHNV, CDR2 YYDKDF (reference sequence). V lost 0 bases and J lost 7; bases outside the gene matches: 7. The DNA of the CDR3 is TGTGCCACCAGCAGAGATCGGGGACAGGGGGCCGGGGAGCAGTACTTC. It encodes CATSRDRGQGAGEQYF.

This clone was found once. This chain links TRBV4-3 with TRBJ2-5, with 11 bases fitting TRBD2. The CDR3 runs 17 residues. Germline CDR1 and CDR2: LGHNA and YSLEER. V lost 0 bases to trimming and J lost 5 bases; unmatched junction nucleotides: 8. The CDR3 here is CASSQESGLAGGETQYF. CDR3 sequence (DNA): TGCGCCAGCAGCCAAGAGTCAGGGCTAGCGGGAGGTGAGACCCAGTACTTC.

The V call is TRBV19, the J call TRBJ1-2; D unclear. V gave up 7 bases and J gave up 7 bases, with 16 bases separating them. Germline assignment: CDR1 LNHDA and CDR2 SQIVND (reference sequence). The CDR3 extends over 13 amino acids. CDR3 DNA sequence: TGTGCCAGTACCAACTTGGTTCGAGTTGGCTACACCTTC. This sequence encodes CASTNLVRVGYTF. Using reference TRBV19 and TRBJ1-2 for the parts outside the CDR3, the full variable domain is DGGITQSPKYLFRKEGQNVTLSCEQNLNHDAMYWYRQDPGQGLRLIYYSQIVNDFQKGDIAEGYSVSREKKESFPLTVTSAQKNPTAFYLCASTNLVRVGYTFGSGTRLTVV.

CDR3 DNA sequence: TGTGCCAGCAGTTCCTCAGGAGGGAGCAATCAGCCCCAGCATTTT. The encoded protein is CASSSSGGSNQPQHF. This chain connects TRBV28 to TRBJ1-5; D ambiguous. The germline V gene has CDR1 MDHEN and CDR2 SYDVKM. V lost 4 bases, J lost 1 base, and 11 bases lay in between. The CDR3 extends over 15 amino acids.

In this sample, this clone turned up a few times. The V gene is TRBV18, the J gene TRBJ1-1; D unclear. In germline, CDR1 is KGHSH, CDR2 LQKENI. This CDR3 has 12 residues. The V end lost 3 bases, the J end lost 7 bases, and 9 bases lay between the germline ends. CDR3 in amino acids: CASSPGGHEAFF. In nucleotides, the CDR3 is TGTGCCAGCTCACCGGGCGGGCATGAAGCTTTCTTT. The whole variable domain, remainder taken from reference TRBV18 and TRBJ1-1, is NAGVMQNPRHLVRRRGQEARLRCSPMKGHSHVYWYRQLPEEGLKFMVYLQKENIIDESGMPKERFSAEFPKEGPSILRIQQVVRGDSAAYFCASSPGGHEAFFGQGTRLTVV.

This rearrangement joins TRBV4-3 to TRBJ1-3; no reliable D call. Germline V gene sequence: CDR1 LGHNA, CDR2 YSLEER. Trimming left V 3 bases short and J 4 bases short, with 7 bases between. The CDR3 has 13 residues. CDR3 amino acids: CASSQAWGNTIYF. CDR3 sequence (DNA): TGCGCCAGCAGCCAGGCTTGGGGAAACACCATATATTTT.

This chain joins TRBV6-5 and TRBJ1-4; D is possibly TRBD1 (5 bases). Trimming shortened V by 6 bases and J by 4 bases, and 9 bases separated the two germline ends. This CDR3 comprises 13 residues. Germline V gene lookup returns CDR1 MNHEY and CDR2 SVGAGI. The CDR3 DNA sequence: TGTGCCAGCAGGAGACAGAGTAATGAAAAACTGTTTTTT. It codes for CASRRQSNEKLFF.

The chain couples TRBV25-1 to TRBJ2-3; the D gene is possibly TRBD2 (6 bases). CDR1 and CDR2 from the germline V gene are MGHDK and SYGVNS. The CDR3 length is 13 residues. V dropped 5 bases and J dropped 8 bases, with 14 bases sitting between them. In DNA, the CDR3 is TGTGCCAGCAGTCTCACCCTCGGGGGTACGCAGTATTTT. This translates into CASSLTLGGTQYF.

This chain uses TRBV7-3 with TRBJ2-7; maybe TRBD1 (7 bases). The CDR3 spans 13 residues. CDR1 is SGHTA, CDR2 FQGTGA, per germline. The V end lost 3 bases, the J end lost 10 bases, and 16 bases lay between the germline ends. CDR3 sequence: CASSFSEGAGQYF. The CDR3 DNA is TGTGCCAGCAGCTTTTCCGAGGGGGCGGGACAGTACTTC.

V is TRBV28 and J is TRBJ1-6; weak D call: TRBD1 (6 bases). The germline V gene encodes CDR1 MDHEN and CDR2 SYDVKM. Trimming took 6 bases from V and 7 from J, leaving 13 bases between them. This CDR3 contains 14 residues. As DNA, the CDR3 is TGTGCCAGCAGCCGAGGGGGATCGAATTCACCCCTCCACTTT. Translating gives CASSRGGSNSPLHF.

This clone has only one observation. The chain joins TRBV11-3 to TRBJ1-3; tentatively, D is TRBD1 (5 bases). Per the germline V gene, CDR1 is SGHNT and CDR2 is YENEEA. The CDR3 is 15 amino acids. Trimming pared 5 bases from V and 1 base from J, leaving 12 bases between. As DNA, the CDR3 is TGTGCCAGCAGCGCGTCCGCAGGGTCTGGAAACACCATATATTTT. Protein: CASSASAGSGNTIYF. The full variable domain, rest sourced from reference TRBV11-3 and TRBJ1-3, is EAGVVQSPRYKIIEKKQPVAFWCNPISGHNTLYWYLQNLGQGPELLIRYENEEAVDDSQLPKDRFSAERLKGVDSTLKIQPAELGDSAVYLCASSASAGSGNTIYFGEGSWLTVV.

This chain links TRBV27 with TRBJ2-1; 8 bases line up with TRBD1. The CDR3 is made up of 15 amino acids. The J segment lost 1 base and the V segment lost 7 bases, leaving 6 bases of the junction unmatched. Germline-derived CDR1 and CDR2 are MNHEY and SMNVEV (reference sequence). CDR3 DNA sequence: TGTGCCAGCACATCAGGGGGCGCTTCCTACAATGAGCAGTTCTTC. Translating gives CASTSGGASYNEQFF.

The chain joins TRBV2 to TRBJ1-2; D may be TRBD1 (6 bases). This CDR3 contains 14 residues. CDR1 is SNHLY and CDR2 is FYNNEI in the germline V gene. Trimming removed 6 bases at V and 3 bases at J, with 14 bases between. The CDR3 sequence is CASSNQGRDYGYTF. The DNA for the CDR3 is TGTGCCAGCAGCAACCAGGGGCGCGACTATGGCTACACCTTC. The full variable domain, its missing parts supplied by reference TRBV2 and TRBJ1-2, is EPEVTQTPSHQVTQMGQEVILRCVPISNHLYFYWYRQILGQKVEFLVSFYNNEISEKSEIFDDQFSVERPDGSNFTLKIRSTKLEDSAMYFCASSNQGRDYGYTFGSGTRLTVV.

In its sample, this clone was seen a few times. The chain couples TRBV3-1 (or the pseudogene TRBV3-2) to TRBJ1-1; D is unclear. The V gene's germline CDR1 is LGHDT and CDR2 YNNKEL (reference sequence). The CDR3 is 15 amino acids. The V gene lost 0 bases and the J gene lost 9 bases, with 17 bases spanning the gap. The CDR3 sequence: CASSQDSAGRYQAFF. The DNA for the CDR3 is TGTGCCAGCAGCCAAGATAGCGCAGGTCGATACCAAGCTTTCTTT.

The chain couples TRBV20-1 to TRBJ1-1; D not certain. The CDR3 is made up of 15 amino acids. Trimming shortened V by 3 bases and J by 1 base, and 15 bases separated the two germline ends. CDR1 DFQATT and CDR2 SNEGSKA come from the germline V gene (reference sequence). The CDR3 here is CSASRAGFSNTEAFF. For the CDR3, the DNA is TGCAGTGCTAGTCGGGCGGGGTTTTCGAACACTGAAGCTTTCTTT.

CDR3 loop: CASSGTAVSWETQYF. CDR3 DNA: TGTGCCAGTAGTGGGACAGCGGTTTCTTGGGAGACCCAGTACTTC. The chain joins TRBV19 to TRBJ2-5; 7 bases match TRBD1. Germline V lookup: CDR1 LNHDA, CDR2 SQIVND (reference sequence). The junction had 11 bases not matched to a gene; V was cut back by 5 bases and J by 5 bases. This CDR3 has 15 amino acids.

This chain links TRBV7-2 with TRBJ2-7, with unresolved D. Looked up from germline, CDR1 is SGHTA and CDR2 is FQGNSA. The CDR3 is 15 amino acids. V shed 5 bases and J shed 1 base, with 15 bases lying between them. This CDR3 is CASSLASVLSYEQYF. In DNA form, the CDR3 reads TGTGCCAGCAGCCTCGCTAGTGTCCTATCCTACGAGCAGTACTTC.

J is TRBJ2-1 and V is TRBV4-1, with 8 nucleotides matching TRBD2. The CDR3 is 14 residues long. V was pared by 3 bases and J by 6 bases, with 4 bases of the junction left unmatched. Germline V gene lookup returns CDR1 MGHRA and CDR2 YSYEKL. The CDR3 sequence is CASSHGGAGNEQFF. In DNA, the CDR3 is TGCGCCAGCAGCCACGGGGGGGCGGGCAATGAGCAGTTCTTC.

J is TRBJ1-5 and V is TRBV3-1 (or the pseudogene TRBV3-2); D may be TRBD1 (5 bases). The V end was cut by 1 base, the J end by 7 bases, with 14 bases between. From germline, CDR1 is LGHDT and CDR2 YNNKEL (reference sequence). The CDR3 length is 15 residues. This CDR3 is CASSQGTGSGQPQHF. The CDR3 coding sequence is TGTGCCAGCAGCCAAGGCACCGGTTCAGGGCAGCCCCAGCATTTT.

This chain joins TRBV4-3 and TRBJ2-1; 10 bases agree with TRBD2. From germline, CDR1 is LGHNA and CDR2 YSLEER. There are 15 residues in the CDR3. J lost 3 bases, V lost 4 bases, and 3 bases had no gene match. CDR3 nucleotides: TGCGCCAGCAGCCGAGGACTAGCGGTCTACAATGAGCAGTTCTTC. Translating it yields CASSRGLAVYNEQFF.

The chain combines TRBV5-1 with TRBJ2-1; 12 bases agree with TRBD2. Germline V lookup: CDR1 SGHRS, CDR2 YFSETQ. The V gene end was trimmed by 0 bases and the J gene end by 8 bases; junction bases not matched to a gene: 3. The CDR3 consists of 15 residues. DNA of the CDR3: TGCGCCAGCAGCTTGGCTAGCGGGGGGGCCGATGAGCAGTTCTTC. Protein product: CASSLASGGADEQFF.

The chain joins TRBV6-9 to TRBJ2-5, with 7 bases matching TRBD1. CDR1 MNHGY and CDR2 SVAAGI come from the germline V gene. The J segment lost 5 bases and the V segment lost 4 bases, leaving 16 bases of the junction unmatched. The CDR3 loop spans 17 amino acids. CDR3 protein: CASSFVTPGQITETQYF. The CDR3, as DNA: TGTGCCAGCAGTTTTGTGACCCCGGGACAGATTACGGAGACCCAGTACTTC.

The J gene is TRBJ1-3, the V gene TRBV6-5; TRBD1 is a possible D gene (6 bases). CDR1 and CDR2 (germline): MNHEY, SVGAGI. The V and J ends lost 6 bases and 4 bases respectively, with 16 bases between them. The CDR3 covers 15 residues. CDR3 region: CASRPGEGGGNTIYF. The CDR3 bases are TGTGCCAGCAGGCCTGGTGAAGGGGGAGGAAACACCATATATTTT.

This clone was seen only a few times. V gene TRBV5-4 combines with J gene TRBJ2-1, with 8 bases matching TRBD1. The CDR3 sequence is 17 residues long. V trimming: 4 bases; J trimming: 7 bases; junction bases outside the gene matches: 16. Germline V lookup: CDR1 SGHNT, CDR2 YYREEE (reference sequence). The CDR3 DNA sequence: TGTGCCAGCAGCCCCGAGGAGGGACAGGACTGGAAAAATGAGCAGTTCTTC. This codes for CASSPEEGQDWKNEQFF.

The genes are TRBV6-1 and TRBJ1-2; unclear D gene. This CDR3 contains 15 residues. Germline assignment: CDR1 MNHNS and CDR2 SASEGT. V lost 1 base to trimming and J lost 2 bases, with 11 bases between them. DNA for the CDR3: TGTGCCAGCAGTGAAGATGTCGGTCGGAACTATGGCTACACCTTC. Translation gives CASSEDVGRNYGYTF.

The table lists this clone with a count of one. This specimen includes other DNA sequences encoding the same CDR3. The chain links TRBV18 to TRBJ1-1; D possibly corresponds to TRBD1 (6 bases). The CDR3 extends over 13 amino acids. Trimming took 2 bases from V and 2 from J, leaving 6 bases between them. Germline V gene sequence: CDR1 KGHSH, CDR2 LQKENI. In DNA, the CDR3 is TGTGCCAGCTCACCAGGGGGCAACACTGAAGCTTTCTTT. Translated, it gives CASSPGGNTEAFF.

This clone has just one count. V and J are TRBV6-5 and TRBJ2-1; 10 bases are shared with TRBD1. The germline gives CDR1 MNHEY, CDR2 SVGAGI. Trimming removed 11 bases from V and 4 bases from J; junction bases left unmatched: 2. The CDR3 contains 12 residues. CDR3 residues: CAEGQGYNEQFF. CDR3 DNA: TGTGCCGAGGGACAGGGGTACAATGAGCAGTTCTTC.

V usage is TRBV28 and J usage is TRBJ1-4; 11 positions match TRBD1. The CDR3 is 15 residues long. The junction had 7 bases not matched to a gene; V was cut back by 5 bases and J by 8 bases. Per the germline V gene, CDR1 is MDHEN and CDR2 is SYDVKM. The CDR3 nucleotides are TGTGCCAGCAGTCCGCCGGACAGGGGGCGAGAAAAACTGTTTTTT. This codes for CASSPPDRGREKLFF.

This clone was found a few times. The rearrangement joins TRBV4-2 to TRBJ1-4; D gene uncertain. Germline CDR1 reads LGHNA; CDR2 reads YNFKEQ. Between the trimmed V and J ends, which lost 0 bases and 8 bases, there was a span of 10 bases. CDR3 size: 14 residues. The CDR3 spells CASSQDRGREKLFF. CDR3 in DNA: TGTGCCAGCAGCCAAGATCGGGGTAGGGAAAAACTGTTTTTT.

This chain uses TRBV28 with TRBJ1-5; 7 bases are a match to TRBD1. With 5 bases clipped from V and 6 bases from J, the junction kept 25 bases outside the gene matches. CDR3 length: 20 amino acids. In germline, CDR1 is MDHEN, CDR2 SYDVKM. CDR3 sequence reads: CASSPPHATGMGDKGQPQHF. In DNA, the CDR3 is TGTGCCAGCAGTCCCCCGCATGCGACAGGGATGGGGGACAAGGGTCAGCCCCAGCATTTT.